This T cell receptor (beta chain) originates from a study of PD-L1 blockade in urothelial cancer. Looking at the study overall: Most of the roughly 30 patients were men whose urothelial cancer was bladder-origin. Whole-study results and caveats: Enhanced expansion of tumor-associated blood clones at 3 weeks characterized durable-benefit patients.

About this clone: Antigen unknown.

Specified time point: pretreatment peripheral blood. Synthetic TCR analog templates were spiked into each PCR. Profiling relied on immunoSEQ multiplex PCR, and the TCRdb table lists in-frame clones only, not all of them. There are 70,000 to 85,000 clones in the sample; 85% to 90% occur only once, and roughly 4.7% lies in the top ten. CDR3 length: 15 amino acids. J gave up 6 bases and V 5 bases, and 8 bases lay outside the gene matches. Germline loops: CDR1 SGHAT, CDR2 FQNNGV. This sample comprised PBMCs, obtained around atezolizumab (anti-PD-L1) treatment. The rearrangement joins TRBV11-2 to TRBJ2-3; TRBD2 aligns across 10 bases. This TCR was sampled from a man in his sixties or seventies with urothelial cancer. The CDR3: CASSPGLAVFDTQYF. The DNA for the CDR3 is TGTGCCAGCAGCCCCGGACTAGCGGTGTTTGATACGCAGTATTTT.